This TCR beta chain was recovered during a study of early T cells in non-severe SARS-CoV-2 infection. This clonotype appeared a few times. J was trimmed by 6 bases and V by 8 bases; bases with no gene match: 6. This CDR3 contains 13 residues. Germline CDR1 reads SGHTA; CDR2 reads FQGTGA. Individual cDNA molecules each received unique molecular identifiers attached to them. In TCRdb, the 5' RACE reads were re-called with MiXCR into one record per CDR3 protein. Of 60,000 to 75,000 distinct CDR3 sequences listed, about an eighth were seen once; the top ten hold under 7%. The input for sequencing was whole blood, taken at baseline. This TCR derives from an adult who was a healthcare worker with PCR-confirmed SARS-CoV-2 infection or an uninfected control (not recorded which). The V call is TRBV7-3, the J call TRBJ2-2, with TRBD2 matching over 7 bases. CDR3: CASAVGGSGELFF. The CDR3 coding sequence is TGTGCCAGCGCCGTGGGAGGGTCCGGGGAGCTGTTTTTT.